Following are 25 T cell receptor beta chains from one sample sequenced in a study of blood T cell repertoires in COVID-19 (dated by TCRdb to 2018 to 2021). Libraries came from the immunoSEQ multiplex PCR assay. The clones in this table, taken by TCRdb from immuneACCESS, are in-frame only. Not every clone is retained; where verified, under half of the shortfall comes from an unresolved V gene, and the cause of the rest is unknown. The sample table lists about 180,000 clones, roughly nine tenths of them with a count of one. The ten largest account for 1.5% to 2% of the sample. Source material: peripheral blood. These TCRs come from a man aged 18 to 29 who had recovered from COVID-19.

This chain joins TRBV5-4 and TRBJ2-1; D is possibly TRBD2 (5 bases). Looked up from germline, CDR1 is SGHNT and CDR2 is YYREEE (reference sequence). Trimming left V 4 bases short and J 0 bases short, with 11 bases between. This CDR3 spans 15 amino acids. CDR3 DNA: TGTGCCAGCAGCGCGGACTTGTCCTCCTACAATGAGCAGTTCTTC. This sequence encodes CASSADLSSYNEQFF.

Here the CDR3 DNA reads TGTGCCAGCAGGCTAGCGGGGGAGTGGGATACGCAGTATTTT. This codes for CASRLAGEWDTQYF. This sequence joins TRBV7-9 and TRBJ2-3, with 10 bases identical to TRBD2. Germline V gene data show CDR1 as SEHNR and CDR2 as FQNEAQ (reference sequence). This CDR3 has 14 amino acids. The V and J ends lost 6 bases and 6 bases, in that order; junction bases with no gene match: 6. Supplemented by reference TRBV7-9 and TRBJ2-3, the full variable domain reads DTGVSQNPRHKITKRGQNVTFRCDPISEHNRLYWYRQTLGQGPEFLTYFQNEAQLEKSRLLSDRFSAERPKGSFSTLEIQRTEQGDSAMYLCASRLAGEWDTQYFGPGTRLTVL.

The V gene is TRBV2, the J gene TRBJ2-7; D is perhaps TRBD2 (6 bases). Per germline, CDR1 SNHLY and CDR2 FYNNEI. Trimming removed 7 bases at V and 6 bases at J, with 13 bases between. The length of the CDR3 is 12 residues. Written as DNA, the CDR3 is TGTGCCAGCATGGAGGGGTCCGGCGAGCAGTACTTC. Its protein is CASMEGSGEQYF.

This chain connects TRBV6-2 or TRBV6-3 to TRBJ2-1, with a possible D match to TRBD2 (5 bases). CDR3 length: 18 residues. Germline values: CDR1 MNHEY, CDR2 SVGEGT. Deletions cut 0 bases from V and 5 bases from J, with 20 bases between. CDR3 loop: CASSYSIDRDGQNNEQFF. The CDR3, as DNA: TGTGCCAGCAGTTACTCGATTGACCGGGATGGGCAGAACAATGAGCAGTTCTTC.

Turning to this clone: The identical CDR3 is also encoded by other nucleotide sequences in the sample. This chain links TRBV29-1 with TRBJ1-2; 10 positions match TRBD1. V was pared by 6 bases and J by 0 bases, with 1 base of the junction left unmatched. The CDR3 is 13 amino acids. Germline loops: CDR1 SQVTM, CDR2 ANQGSEA. CDR3 in amino acids: CSVGTGANYGYTF. The CDR3 DNA is TGCAGCGTAGGGACAGGGGCTAACTATGGCTACACCTTC.

This clone was observed a single time. This sequence joins TRBV2 and TRBJ1-5; no clear D. Trimming took off 2 bases at V and 1 base at J, with 6 bases between the two ends. This CDR3 region has 14 residues. Germline values: CDR1 SNHLY, CDR2 FYNNEI. The CDR3 protein is CASSEWLSNQPQHF. DNA for the CDR3: TGTGCCAGCAGTGAATGGCTGAGCAATCAGCCCCAGCATTTT.

The chain uses TRBV4-2 and TRBJ2-3; 8 bases map to TRBD2. The CDR3 extends over 15 amino acids. V lost 0 bases, J lost 6 bases, and 5 bases stayed unmatched. CDR1 is LGHNA and CDR2 is YNFKEQ in the germline V gene. CDR3 sequence: CASSQDRGGGDTQYF. CDR3 bases: TGTGCCAGCAGCCAAGATCGGGGGGGAGGGGATACGCAGTATTTT.

The chain uses TRBV5-5 and TRBJ2-3; perhaps TRBD2 as D (5 bases). This CDR3 is 13 amino acids long. CDR1 is SGHKS and CDR2 is YYEKEE in the germline V gene (reference sequence). The germline V and J ends were trimmed by 4 bases and 7 bases, with 13 bases remaining between them. CDR3 residues: CASSRSPGNTQYF. CDR3 nucleotide sequence: TGTGCCAGCAGCCGATCGCCGGGAAATACGCAGTATTTT.

The chain carries TRBV5-8 and TRBJ2-7, with 7 positions matching TRBD2. With V trimmed by 0 bases and J by 2 bases, 8 bases remained unmatched. The CDR3 has 16 residues. Germline CDR1 reads SGHTS; CDR2 reads YDEGEE. CDR3 loop: CASSLASGMATYEQYF. CDR3 sequence (DNA): TGTGCCAGCAGCTTGGCCAGCGGGATGGCCACCTACGAGCAGTACTTC.

This clone was seen once. V usage is TRBV7-9 and J usage is TRBJ2-1, with D perhaps TRBD2 (6 bases). Deletions cut 0 bases from V and 13 bases from J, with 16 bases between. This CDR3 has 14 amino acids. Germline V lookup: CDR1 SEHNR, CDR2 FQNEAQ (reference sequence). The CDR3 region is CASSLAGSGSQQFF. CDR3 DNA: TGTGCCAGCAGCTTAGCGGGTAGCGGTTCTCAACAGTTCTTC. Full variable domain (rest looked up from reference TRBV7-9 and TRBJ2-1): DTGVSQNPRHKITKRGQNVTFRCDPISEHNRLYWYRQTLGQGPEFLTYFQNEAQLEKSRLLSDRFSAERPKGSFSTLEIQRTEQGDSAMYLCASSLAGSGSQQFFGPGTRLTVL.

The chain carries TRBV18 and TRBJ2-7; possibly TRBD2 for D (6 bases). Between the trimmed V and J ends, which lost 3 bases and 6 bases, there was a span of 9 bases. The CDR3 extends over 12 amino acids. Germline CDR1 reads KGHSH; CDR2 reads LQKENI. The CDR3 here is CASSPDGSEQYF. CDR3 coding DNA: TGTGCCAGCTCACCTGACGGGAGCGAGCAGTACTTC.

V usage is TRBV29-1 and J usage is TRBJ1-1, with no clear D. The CDR3 is made up of 12 amino acids. Looked up from germline, CDR1 is SQVTM and CDR2 is ANQGSEA. V shed 5 bases and J shed 1 base, with 8 bases lying between them. The CDR3: CSVTIGNTEAFF. The CDR3 DNA sequence: TGCAGCGTTACGATCGGGAACACTGAAGCTTTCTTT.

The rearrangement links TRBV18 to TRBJ2-7; D ambiguous. Trimming stripped 2 bases from V and 3 bases from J, with 14 bases between. This CDR3 spans 15 amino acids. CDR1 is KGHSH, CDR2 LQKENI, per germline. As DNA, the CDR3 is TGTGCCAGCTCACCAGAGGAAAACTATGGCTACGAGCAGTACTTC. Translation gives CASSPEENYGYEQYF.

The rearrangement links TRBV10-1 to TRBJ1-6; no clear D. The CDR3 sequence is 15 residues long. V lost 0 bases to trimming and J lost 7 bases, with 10 bases between them. Germline V gene sequence: CDR1 WNHNN, CDR2 SYGVQD (reference sequence). The CDR3 here is CASSESPDTNSPLHF. The CDR3 DNA reads as TGCGCCAGCAGTGAGTCGCCAGATACGAATTCACCCCTCCACTTT.

This clone came up once. The chain combines TRBV11-2 with TRBJ2-3; TRBD2 matches at 10 bases. This CDR3 spans 16 amino acids. The V segment lost 5 bases and the J segment 1 base; nucleotides outside the gene matches: 6. Per the germline V gene, CDR1 is SGHAT and CDR2 is FQNNGV. In nucleotides, the CDR3 is TGTGCCAGCAGCCCGATAGGGACTAGCGGCACAGATACGCAGTATTTT. It specifies CASSPIGTSGTDTQYF.

The chain recombines TRBV3-1 (or the pseudogene TRBV3-2) with TRBJ2-1; TRBD1 matches 8 bases. The CDR3 is made up of 15 amino acids. Trimming removed 1 base from V and 2 bases from J; junction bases left unmatched: 1. In germline, CDR1 is LGHDT, CDR2 YNNKEL (reference sequence). CDR3 bases: TGTGCCAGCAGCCAAGGGACAGGGCCCTACAATGAGCAGTTCTTC. This encodes CASSQGTGPYNEQFF.

The chain is built from TRBV19 and TRBJ2-5; the match to TRBD2 covers 7 bases. The CDR3 runs to 16 residues. V trimming: 4 bases; J trimming: 1 base; junction bases outside the gene matches: 9. The germline CDR1 and CDR2 sequences are LNHDA and SQIVND (reference sequence). CDR3 in DNA: TGTGCCAGTAGTACCACCGGTTGGGGGGGCCAAGAGACCCAGTACTTC. This sequence encodes CASSTTGWGGQETQYF.

The chain employs TRBV28 and TRBJ1-2, with a tentative D call TRBD1 (5 bases). Deletions cut 5 bases from V and 7 bases from J, with 26 bases between. Germline V gene data show CDR1 as MDHEN and CDR2 as SYDVKM. This CDR3 region has 17 residues. The CDR3 DNA sequence: TGTGCCAGCAGTCGTCGACTTGACAGAGGATTCGGCATTGGCTACACCTTC. Translation: CASSRRLDRGFGIGYTF.

V usage is TRBV7-6 and J usage is TRBJ2-5; 13 nucleotides line up with TRBD2. This CDR3 is built from 19 residues. Trimming removed 3 bases from V and 1 base from J; junction bases left unmatched: 11. Looked up from germline, CDR1 is SGHVS and CDR2 is FNYEAQ. Here the CDR3 DNA reads TGTGCCAGCAGCTTTTTGGGAACCGGGACTAGCGGGACCCAAGAGACCCAGTACTTC. It yields the protein CASSFLGTGTSGTQETQYF. The whole variable domain, filled in from reference TRBV7-6 and TRBJ2-5, reads GAGVSQSPRYKVTKRGQDVALRCDPISGHVSLYWYRQALGQGPEFLTYFNYEAQQDKSGLPNDRFSAERPEGSISTLTIQRTEQRDSAMYRCASSFLGTGTSGTQETQYFGPGTRLLVL.

This rearrangement joins TRBV3-1 (or the pseudogene TRBV3-2) to TRBJ2-7, with D tentatively TRBD2 (5 bases). V was trimmed by 0 bases and J by 6 bases, leaving 9 bases between them. Germline V gives CDR1 LGHDT, CDR2 YNNKEL (reference sequence). This CDR3 region has 13 residues. CDR3 region: CASSQDRGPEQYF. CDR3 in DNA: TGTGCCAGCAGCCAAGACCGCGGGCCCGAGCAGTACTTC.

The chain links TRBV27 to TRBJ1-2, with TRBD1 as a possible D gene (5 bases). CDR3 length: 13 residues. Germline V gene sequence: CDR1 MNHEY, CDR2 SMNVEV (reference sequence). The V gene lost 6 bases and the J gene lost 7 bases, with 15 bases spanning the gap. In nucleotides, the CDR3 is TGTGCCAGCAGCGAAACAGGCCCTTTTGGCTACACCTTC. Translated: CASSETGPFGYTF.

This rearrangement joins TRBV9 to TRBJ2-5; D unclear. The germline V and J ends were trimmed by 0 bases and 2 bases, with 11 bases remaining between them. The length of the CDR3 is 15 residues. CDR1 and CDR2 from the germline V gene are SGDLS and YYNGEE. The CDR3 region has the DNA TGTGCCAGCAGCGTAGAAGCGCGAGGACAAGAGACCCAGTACTTC. It is translated as CASSVEARGQETQYF. The variable domain in full, with the rest retrieved from reference TRBV9 and TRBJ2-5, is DSGVTQTPKHLITATGQRVTLRCSPRSGDLSVYWYQQSLDQGLQFLIQYYNGEERAKGNILERFSAQQFPDLHSELNLSSLELGDSALYFCASSVEARGQETQYFGPGTRLLVL.

This rearrangement joins TRBV11-1 to TRBJ2-1, with D uncertain. The CDR3 contains 14 residues. The V end was cut by 1 base, the J end by 4 bases, with 8 bases between. Germline values: CDR1 SGHAT, CDR2 FQDESV (reference sequence). CDR3 DNA: TGTGCCAGCAGCTTAGTTAGCCCTTACAATGAGCAGTTCTTC. Translation: CASSLVSPYNEQFF.

The sample holds many counts of this clone. The chain recombines TRBV28 with TRBJ2-3, with a tentative D call TRBD2 (6 bases). This CDR3 region has 13 residues. V lost 5 bases to trimming and J lost 2 bases, with 8 bases between them. Looked up from germline, CDR1 is MDHEN and CDR2 is SYDVKM. The CDR3 spells CASSRDSTDTQYF. The DNA of the CDR3 is TGTGCCAGCAGTAGGGACTCCACAGATACGCAGTATTTT.

Remarks on this clone: This is likely a read error, given that the CDR3 carries no conserved phenylalanine or tryptophan at its end. The DNA is left out, because the CDR3 cannot be placed on it with certainty; the CDR3 is given as TCRdb lists it. The J gene is TRBJ1-3, the V gene TRBV25-1; the table names TRBD1, a call not compared with the DNA. Germline V gives CDR1 MGHDK, CDR2 SYGVNS. With termini counted, the CDR3 has 11 amino acids. The CDR3 spells CASSELQGHSL.